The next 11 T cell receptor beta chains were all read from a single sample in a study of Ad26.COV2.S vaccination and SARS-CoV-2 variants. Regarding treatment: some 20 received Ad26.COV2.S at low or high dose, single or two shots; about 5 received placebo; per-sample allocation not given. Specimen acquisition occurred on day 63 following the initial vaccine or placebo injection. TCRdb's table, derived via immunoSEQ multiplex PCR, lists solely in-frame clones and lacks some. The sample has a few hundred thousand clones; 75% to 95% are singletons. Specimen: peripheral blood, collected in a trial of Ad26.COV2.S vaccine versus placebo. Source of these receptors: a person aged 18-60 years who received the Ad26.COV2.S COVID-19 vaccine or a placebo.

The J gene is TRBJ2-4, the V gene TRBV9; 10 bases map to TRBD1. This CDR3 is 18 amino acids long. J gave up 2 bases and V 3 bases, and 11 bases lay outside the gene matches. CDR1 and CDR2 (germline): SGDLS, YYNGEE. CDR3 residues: CASSEIRQDRGTKNIQYF. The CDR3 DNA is TGTGCCAGCAGCGAAATTCGCCAGGACAGGGGGACCAAAAACATTCAGTACTTC.

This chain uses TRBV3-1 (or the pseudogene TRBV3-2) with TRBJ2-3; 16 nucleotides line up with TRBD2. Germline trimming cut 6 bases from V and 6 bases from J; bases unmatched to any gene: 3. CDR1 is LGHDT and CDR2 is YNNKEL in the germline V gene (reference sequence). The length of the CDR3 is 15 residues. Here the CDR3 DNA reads TGTGCCAGCAGGGGGACTAGCGGGAGGGCCGATACGCAGTATTTT. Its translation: CASRGTSGRADTQYF.

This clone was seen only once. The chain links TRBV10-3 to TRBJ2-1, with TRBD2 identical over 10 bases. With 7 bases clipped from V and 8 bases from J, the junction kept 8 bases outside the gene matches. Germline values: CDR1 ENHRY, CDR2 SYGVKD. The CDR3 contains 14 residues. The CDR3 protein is CAIMAGTSVDEQFF. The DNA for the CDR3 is TGTGCCATCATGGCCGGGACTAGCGTTGATGAGCAGTTCTTC.

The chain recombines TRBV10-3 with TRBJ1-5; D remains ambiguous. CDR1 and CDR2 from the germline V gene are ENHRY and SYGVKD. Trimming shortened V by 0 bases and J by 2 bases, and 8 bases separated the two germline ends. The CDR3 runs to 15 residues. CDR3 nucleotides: TGTGCCATCAGTGAGTCGATCGGGGGCAATCAGCCCCAGCATTTT. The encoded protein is CAISESIGGNQPQHF.

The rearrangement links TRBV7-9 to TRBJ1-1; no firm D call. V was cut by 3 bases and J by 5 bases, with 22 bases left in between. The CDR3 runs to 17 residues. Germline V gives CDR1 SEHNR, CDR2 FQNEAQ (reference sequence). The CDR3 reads CASSFGLVMGRTTEAFF. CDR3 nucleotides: TGTGCCAGCAGCTTTGGTTTAGTAATGGGCAGAACGACTGAAGCTTTCTTT.

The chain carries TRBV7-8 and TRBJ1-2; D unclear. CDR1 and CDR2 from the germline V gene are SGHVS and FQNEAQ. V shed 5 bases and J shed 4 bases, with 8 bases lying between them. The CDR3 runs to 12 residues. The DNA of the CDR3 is TGTGCCAGCAGCCTACAGAGCTATGGCTACACCTTC. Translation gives CASSLQSYGYTF.

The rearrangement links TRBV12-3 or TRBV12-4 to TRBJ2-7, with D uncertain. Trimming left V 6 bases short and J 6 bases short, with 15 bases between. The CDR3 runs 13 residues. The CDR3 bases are TGTGCCAGCAGCAACCGACTGGGCGGCGAGCAGTACTTC. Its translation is CASSNRLGGEQYF.

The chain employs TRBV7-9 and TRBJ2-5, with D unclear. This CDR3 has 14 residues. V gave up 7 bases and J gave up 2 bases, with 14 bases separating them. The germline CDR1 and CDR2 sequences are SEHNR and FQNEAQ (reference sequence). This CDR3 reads CASTPPLGQETQYF. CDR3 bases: TGTGCCAGCACCCCCCCTTTGGGGCAAGAGACCCAGTACTTC.

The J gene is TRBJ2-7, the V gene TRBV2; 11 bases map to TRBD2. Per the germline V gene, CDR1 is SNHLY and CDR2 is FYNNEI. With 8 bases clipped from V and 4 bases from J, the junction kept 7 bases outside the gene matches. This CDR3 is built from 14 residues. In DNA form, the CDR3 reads TGTGCCAGCCTGACCGGGACTAGCGGATACGAGCAGTACTTC. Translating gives CASLTGTSGYEQYF.

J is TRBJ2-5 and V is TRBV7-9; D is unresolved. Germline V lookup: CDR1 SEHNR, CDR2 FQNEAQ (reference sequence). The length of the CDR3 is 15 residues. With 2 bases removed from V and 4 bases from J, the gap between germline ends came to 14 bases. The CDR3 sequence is CASSLPASGAETQYF. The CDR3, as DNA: TGTGCCAGCAGCTTACCTGCCTCGGGTGCAGAGACCCAGTACTTC.

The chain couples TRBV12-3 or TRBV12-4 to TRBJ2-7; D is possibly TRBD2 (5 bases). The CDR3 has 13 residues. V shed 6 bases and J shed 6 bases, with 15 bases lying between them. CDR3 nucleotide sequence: TGTGCCAGCAGAGTCTCGGGGTTTGGCGAGCAGTACTTC. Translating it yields CASRVSGFGEQYF.